This T cell receptor beta chain was sequenced for a study of shared clonotypes between healthy human individuals. Broader study findings: The rarefaction results pointed to incomplete sorted-subset sequencing despite large depth.

Across several immunoSEQ plates, the genomic DNA of each subset was split evenly. TCRdb keeps only in-frame clones here, not all; method: immunoSEQ multiplex PCR. The profile shows 2 million to 2.5 million clones, 93% of them singletons. With respect to this clone: Its antigen remains unknown.

The V and J ends lost 7 bases and 4 bases, in that order; junction bases with no gene match: 11. Germline CDR1 SGHRS, CDR2 YFSETQ. The CDR3 totals 16 residues. This clonotype was sampled from a man in his late teens or twenties in good health. Some clones in this sample may be carry-over from other donors' samples. V usage is TRBV5-1 and J usage is TRBJ2-1; 10 positions agree with TRBD2. Sequenced sample: naive CD4+ T cells from PBMCs. As for subset: CD45RA+ positively selected. CDR3 coding DNA: TGCGCCAGCCGGGGTTCGGTGACTAGCGGGTACAATGAGCAGTTCTTC. This codes for CASRGSVTSGYNEQFF.